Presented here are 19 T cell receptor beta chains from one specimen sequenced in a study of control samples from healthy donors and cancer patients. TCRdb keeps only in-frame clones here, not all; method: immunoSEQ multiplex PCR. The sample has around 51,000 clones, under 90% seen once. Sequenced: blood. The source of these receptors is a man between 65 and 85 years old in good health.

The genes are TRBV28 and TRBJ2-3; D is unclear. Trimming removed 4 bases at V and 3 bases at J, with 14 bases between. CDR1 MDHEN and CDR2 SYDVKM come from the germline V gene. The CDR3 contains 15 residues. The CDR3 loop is CASSSPPTMTDTQYF. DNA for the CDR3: TGTGCCAGCAGTTCCCCCCCTACCATGACAGATACGCAGTATTTT. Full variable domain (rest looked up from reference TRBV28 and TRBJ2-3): DVKVTQSSRYLVKRTGEKVFLECVQDMDHENMFWYRQDPGLGLRLIYFSYDVKMKEKGDIPEGYSVSREKKERFSLILESASTNQTSMYLCASSSPPTMTDTQYFGPGTRLTVL.

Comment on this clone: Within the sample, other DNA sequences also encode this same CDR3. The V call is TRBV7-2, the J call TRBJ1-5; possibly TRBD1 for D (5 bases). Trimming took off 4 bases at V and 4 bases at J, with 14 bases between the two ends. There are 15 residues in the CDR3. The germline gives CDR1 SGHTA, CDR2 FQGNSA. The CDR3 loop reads CASSSYMGGNQPQHF. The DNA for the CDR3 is TGTGCCAGCAGCTCATATATGGGGGGGAATCAGCCCCAGCATTTT.

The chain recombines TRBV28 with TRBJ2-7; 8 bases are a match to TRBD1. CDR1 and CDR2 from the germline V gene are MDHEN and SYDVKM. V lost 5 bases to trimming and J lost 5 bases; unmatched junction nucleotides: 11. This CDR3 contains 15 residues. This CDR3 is CASSRTGYLLDEQYF. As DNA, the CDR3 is TGTGCCAGCAGTCGGACAGGGTATCTCCTAGACGAGCAGTACTTC.

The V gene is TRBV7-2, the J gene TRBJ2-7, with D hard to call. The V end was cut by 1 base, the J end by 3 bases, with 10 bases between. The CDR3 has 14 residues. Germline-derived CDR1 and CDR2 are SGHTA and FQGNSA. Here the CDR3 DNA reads TGTGCCAGCAGCTTAGGGCCGGCGAGCTACGAGCAGTACTTC. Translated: CASSLGPASYEQYF.

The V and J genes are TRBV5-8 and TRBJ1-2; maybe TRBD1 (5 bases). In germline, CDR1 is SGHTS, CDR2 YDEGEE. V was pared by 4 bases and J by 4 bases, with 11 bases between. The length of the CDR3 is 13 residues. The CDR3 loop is CASSPDRLYGYTF. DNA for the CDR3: TGTGCCAGCAGCCCAGACAGACTCTATGGCTACACCTTC.

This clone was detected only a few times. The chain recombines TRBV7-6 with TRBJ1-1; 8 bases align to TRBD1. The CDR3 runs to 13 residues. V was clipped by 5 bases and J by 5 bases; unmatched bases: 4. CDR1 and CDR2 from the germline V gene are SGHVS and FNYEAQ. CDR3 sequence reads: CASSRTGGTEAFF. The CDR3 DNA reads TGTGCCAGCAGCAGAACAGGGGGAACTGAAGCTTTCTTT.

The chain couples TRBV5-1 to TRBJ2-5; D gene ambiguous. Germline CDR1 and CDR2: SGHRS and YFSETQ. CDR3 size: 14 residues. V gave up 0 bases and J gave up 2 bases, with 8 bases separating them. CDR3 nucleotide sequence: TGCGCCAGCAGCTTGGGACTCATACAAGAGACCCAGTACTTC. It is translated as CASSLGLIQETQYF.

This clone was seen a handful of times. The CDR3 DNA follows: TGTGCCAGCAGCTGGGGGGGGGTCCCCTACGAGCAGTACTTC. It is translated as CASSWGGVPYEQYF. This sequence joins TRBV11-3 and TRBJ2-7; 7 positions match TRBD2. This CDR3 contains 14 residues. The ends lost 4 bases at V and 2 bases at J; junction bases unmatched: 5. From germline, CDR1 is SGHNT and CDR2 YENEEA.

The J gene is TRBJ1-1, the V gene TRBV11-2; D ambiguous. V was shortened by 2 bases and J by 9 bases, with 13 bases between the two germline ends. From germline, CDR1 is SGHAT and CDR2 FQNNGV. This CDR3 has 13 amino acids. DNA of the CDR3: TGTGCCAGCAGCTTAAACGGACTCAATCAAGCTTTCTTT. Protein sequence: CASSLNGLNQAFF.

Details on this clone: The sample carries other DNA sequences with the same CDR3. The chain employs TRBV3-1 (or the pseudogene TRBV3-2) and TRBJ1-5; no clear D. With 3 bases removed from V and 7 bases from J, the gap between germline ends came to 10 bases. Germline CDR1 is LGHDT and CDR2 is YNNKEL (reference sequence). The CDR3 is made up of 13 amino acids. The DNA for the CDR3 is TGTGCCAGCAGCCAGGGGATGAGGCAGCCCCAGCATTTT. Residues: CASSQGMRQPQHF.

The CDR3 loop reads CAWKAGGRDEAFF. Written as DNA, the CDR3 is TGTGCCTGGAAGGCGGGGGGAAGGGATGAAGCTTTCTTT. The chain links TRBV30 to TRBJ1-1, with D possibly being TRBD1 (5 bases). V gave up 4 bases and J gave up 7 bases, with 16 bases separating them. The CDR3 runs to 13 residues. The germline CDR1 and CDR2 sequences are GTSNPN and SVGIG (reference sequence).

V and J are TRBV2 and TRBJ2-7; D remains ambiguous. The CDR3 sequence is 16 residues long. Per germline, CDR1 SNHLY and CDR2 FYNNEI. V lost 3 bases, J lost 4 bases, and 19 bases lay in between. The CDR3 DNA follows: TGTGCCAGCAGTGAGGTCGGGCTCCGATCTTATTACGAGCAGTACTTC. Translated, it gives CASSEVGLRSYYEQYF.

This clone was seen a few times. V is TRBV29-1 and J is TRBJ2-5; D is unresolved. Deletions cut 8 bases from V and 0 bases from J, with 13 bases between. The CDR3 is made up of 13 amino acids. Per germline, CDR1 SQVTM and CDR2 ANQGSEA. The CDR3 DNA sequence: TGCAGCTCCAAGAACTTATACCAAGAGACCCAGTACTTC. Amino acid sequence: CSSKNLYQETQYF.

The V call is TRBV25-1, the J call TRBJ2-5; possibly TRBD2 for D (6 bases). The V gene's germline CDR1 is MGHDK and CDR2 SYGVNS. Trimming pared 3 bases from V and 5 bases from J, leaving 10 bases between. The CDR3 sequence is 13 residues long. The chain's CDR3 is CASSEGGRETQYF. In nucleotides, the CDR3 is TGTGCCAGCAGTGAGGGGGGACGGGAGACCCAGTACTTC.

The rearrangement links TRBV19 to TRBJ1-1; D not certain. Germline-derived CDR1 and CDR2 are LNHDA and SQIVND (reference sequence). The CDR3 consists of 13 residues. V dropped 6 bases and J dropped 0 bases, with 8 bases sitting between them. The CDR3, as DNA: TGTGCCAGTAGCCTGGGCCTGAACACTGAAGCTTTCTTT. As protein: CASSLGLNTEAFF.

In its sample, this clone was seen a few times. This CDR3 reads CASQRGAGTNEKLFF. The CDR3 coding sequence is TGTGCCAGCCAGCGGGGGGCGGGAACTAATGAAAAACTGTTTTTT. The V gene is TRBV6-5, the J gene TRBJ1-4; the D gene is possibly TRBD1 (6 bases). The CDR3 has 15 residues. V was trimmed by 8 bases and J by 1 base, leaving 14 bases between them. In germline, CDR1 is MNHEY, CDR2 SVGAGI.

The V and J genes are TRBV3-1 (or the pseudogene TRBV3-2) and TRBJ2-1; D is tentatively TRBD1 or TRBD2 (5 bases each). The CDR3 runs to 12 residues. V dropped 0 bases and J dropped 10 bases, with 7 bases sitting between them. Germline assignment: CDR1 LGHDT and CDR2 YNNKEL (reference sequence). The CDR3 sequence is CASSQDWGEQFF. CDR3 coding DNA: TGTGCCAGCAGCCAAGATTGGGGGGAGCAGTTCTTC.

The CDR3 nucleotides are TGTGCCACCAGTGGGGGACAGAGCTCCTACAATGAGCAGTTCTTC. Translated: CATSGGQSSYNEQFF. V usage is TRBV24-1 and J usage is TRBJ2-1, with 7 bases matching TRBD1. The germline V gene encodes CDR1 KGHDR and CDR2 SFDVKD. The CDR3 has 15 amino acids. The V gene end was trimmed by 5 bases and the J gene end by 0 bases; junction bases not matched to a gene: 3.

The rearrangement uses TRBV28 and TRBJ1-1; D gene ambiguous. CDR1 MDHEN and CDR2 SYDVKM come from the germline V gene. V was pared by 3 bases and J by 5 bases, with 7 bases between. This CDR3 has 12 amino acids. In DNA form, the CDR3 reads TGTGCCAGCAGTTTGACATTTACTGAAGCTTTCTTT. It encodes CASSLTFTEAFF.